The rows below give T cell receptor beta chains drawn from one sample of a study of cytomegalovirus exposure and HLA in healthy donors. Generated by immunoSEQ multiplex PCR, the TCRdb table keeps only in-frame clones and is missing some. Altogether about 120,000 clones are present, 60% to 85% being singletons, with the ten largest covering 2.5% to 3.5%. The sequenced material came from PBMCs. All receptors derive from a woman in her thirties or forties in good health and CMV-seropositive. Each CDR3 is given with its conserved first and last residue. D genes are given only for firm matches. Clone size is shown for a subset of rows, as once, few, many or a class of expanded clone.

CDR3 length	V gene	clone size	D gene	J gene	CDR3 protein	CDR3 DNA
11	TRBV29-1	.	.	TRBJ2-7	CSVGGSYEQYF	TGCAGCGTTGGCGGCAGCTACGAGCAGTACTTC
14	TRBV6-6	.	.	TRBJ1-2	CASSSSREGYGYTF	TGTGCCAGCAGTTCGTCCAGGGAGGGTTATGGCTACACCTTC
15	TRBV28	.	.	TRBJ1-4	CASTRMGSANEKLFF	TGTGCCAGCACCAGGATGGGTTCAGCTAATGAAAAACTGTTTTTT
13	TRBV7-2	.	TRBD1	TRBJ1-2	CASLNAGGDGYTF	TGTGCCAGCCTTAACGCAGGGGGCGACGGCTACACCTTC
15	TRBV28	few	.	TRBJ1-1	CASTPGGQQNTEAFF	TGTGCCAGCACCCCCGGTGGACAGCAGAACACTGAAGCTTTCTTT
15	TRBV27	.	TRBD1	TRBJ2-1	CASSFEGALYNEQFF	TGTGCCAGCAGTTTTGAGGGGGCTCTCTACAATGAGCAGTTCTTC
16	TRBV9	.	TRBD2	TRBJ2-3	CASSDSGTSSTDTQYF	TGTGCCAGCAGCGATTCCGGGACTAGTTCGACAGATACGCAGTATTTT
17	TRBV5-4	.	.	TRBJ2-6	CASRLKPGISGANVLTF	TGTGCCAGCAGGCTCAAGCCGGGGATCTCTGGGGCCAACGTCCTGACTTTC
13	TRBV30	.	TRBD1	TRBJ2-7	CAWSTGDPYEQYF	TGTGCCTGGAGTACAGGGGACCCCTACGAGCAGTACTTC
14	TRBV6-5	.	.	TRBJ1-3	CASSQQGDGNTIYF	TGTGCCAGCAGTCAACAGGGTGATGGAAACACCATATATTTT
17	TRBV4-2	.	TRBD2	TRBJ2-3	CASSPLGTSGFTDTQYF	TGTGCCAGCAGCCCCCTTGGGACTAGCGGGTTCACAGATACGCAGTATTTT
13	TRBV4-2	.	.	TRBJ1-2	CASSRREGGGYTF	TGTGCCAGCAGCCGCCGAGAAGGGGGTGGCTACACCTTC
15	TRBV6-1	.	TRBD2	TRBJ2-1	CASSGTSGGYNEQFF	TGTGCCAGCAGTGGGACTAGCGGGGGTTACAATGAGCAGTTCTTC
13	TRBV29-1	.	.	TRBJ1-3	CSVEQAQGNTIYF	TGCAGCGTTGAACAGGCCCAGGGAAACACCATATATTTT
15	TRBV19	.	.	TRBJ1-4	CASSIAGRRAEKLFF	TGTGCCAGTAGTATAGCAGGGCGGAGGGCTGAAAAACTGTTTTTT
13	TRBV6-4	.	.	TRBJ2-7	CASSDQRGSEQYF	TGTGCCAGCAGTGACCAAAGGGGGAGCGAGCAGTACTTC
19	TRBV14	.	.	TRBJ2-2	CASSHWDTFFEKGTGELFF	TGTGCCAGCAGCCACTGGGACACCTTTTTCGAGAAGGGCACCGGGGAGCTGTTTTTT
13	TRBV6-5	.	.	TRBJ2-5	CASSYSVVETQYF	TGTGCCAGCAGTTACTCAGTAGTGGAGACCCAGTACTTC
12	TRBV10-1	.	TRBD1	TRBJ2-7	CASKDRGHEQYF	TGCGCCAGCAAGGACAGGGGCCACGAGCAGTACTTC
14	TRBV11-2	.	.	TRBJ2-7	CASSLAGSSTEQYF	TGTGCCAGCAGCTTAGCCGGGAGCTCCACCGAGCAGTACTTC
14	TRBV6-6	few	.	TRBJ1-1	CASRGGFMNTEAFF	TGTGCCAGCAGGGGGGGGTTTATGAACACTGAAGCTTTCTTT
11	TRBV11-2	few	.	TRBJ1-1	CASSYGTEAFF	TGTGCCAGCAGCTACGGCACTGAAGCTTTCTTT
14	TRBV28	.	TRBD1	TRBJ1-1	CASSETGGKVEAFF	TGTGCCAGCAGTGAGACAGGGGGTAAGGTTGAAGCTTTCTTT
16	TRBV4-3	few	.	TRBJ1-6	CASSQDRGTYNSPLHF	TGCGCCAGCAGCCAAGATCGCGGGACCTATAATTCACCCCTCCACTTT
14	TRBV2	.	.	TRBJ1-1	CASTKRGGFTEAFF	TGTGCCAGCACCAAACGCGGGGGTTTCACTGAAGCTTTCTTT
14	TRBV27	.	.	TRBJ1-1	CASSLSFRGSEAFF	TGTGCCAGCAGTTTAAGTTTCCGGGGGTCTGAAGCTTTCTTT
15	TRBV18	.	TRBD1	TRBJ1-2	CASSSDRGSNYGYTF	TGTGCCAGCTCGTCGGACAGGGGGTCTAACTATGGCTACACCTTC
14	TRBV28	.	TRBD1	TRBJ2-7	CASSSGQGRGEQYF	TGTGCCAGCAGTTCAGGACAGGGACGAGGCGAGCAGTACTTC
13	TRBV9	.	TRBD2	TRBJ2-5	CASSDHGGETQYF	TGTGCCAGCAGCGACCACGGGGGGGAGACCCAGTACTTC
13	TRBV5-4	.	TRBD2	TRBJ2-1	CATSLLGSGGQFF	TGTGCAACCAGTCTGCTAGGTAGCGGGGGGCAGTTCTTC
14	TRBV30	.	.	TRBJ2-3	CAWTPGLSTDTQYF	TGTGCCTGGACCCCAGGACTAAGCACAGATACGCAGTATTTT
17	TRBV7-2	few	.	TRBJ2-2	CASSLAVARRLAGELFF	TGTGCCAGCAGCTTAGCGGTAGCCCGCCGGCTTGCGGGGGAGCTGTTTTTT
13	TRBV6-4	.	.	TRBJ1-5	CAAGDGGNQPQHF	TGTGCCGCAGGGGACGGGGGCAATCAGCCCCAGCATTTT
14	TRBV9	.	.	TRBJ1-4	CASPGGGGNEKLFF	TGTGCCAGCCCTGGGGGGGGAGGAAATGAAAAACTGTTTTTT
14	TRBV9	.	TRBD1	TRBJ2-1	CASSEQGLSNEQFF	TGTGCCAGCAGCGAACAGGGGCTTTCCAATGAGCAGTTCTTC
14	TRBV30	.	.	TRBJ2-5	CAWSGSWPQETQYF	TGTGCCTGGAGTGGTAGCTGGCCACAAGAGACCCAGTACTTC
12	TRBV7-2	.	TRBD1	TRBJ2-7	CASSGDSTSQYF	TGTGCCAGCAGCGGGGACAGTACGAGCCAGTACTTC
14	TRBV11-1	.	.	TRBJ1-1	CASSLAGELAEAFF	TGTGCCAGCAGCTTAGCAGGGGAATTAGCTGAAGCTTTCTTT
14	TRBV28	.	TRBD1	TRBJ2-5	CASSSYRGQETQYF	TGTGCCAGCAGTTCTTACAGGGGCCAAGAGACCCAGTACTTC
14	TRBV7-2	few	.	TRBJ1-1	CASNSNREVTEAFF	TGTGCCAGCAACTCCAACAGGGAAGTCACTGAAGCTTTCTTT
17	TRBV5-4	once	.	TRBJ2-4	CASSLGGGTLAKNIQYF	TGTGCCAGCAGCTTGGGAGGCGGGACTCTAGCCAAAAACATTCAGTACTTC
16	TRBV7-9	.	TRBD1	TRBJ1-6	CASTRGQPTANSPLHF	TGTGCCAGCACCCGGGGACAGCCAACCGCTAATTCACCCCTCCACTTT
10	TRBV7-9	once	TRBD2	TRBJ2-1	CASSTSGEFF	TGTGCCAGCAGCACTAGCGGCGAGTTCTTC
14	TRBV7-6	.	.	TRBJ2-7	CASSTRNRFYEQYF	TGTGCCAGCAGCACCCGCAACAGATTCTACGAGCAGTACTTC
16	TRBV19	.	.	TRBJ2-3	CASSHGPSSRTDTQYF	TGTGCCAGTAGCCATGGGCCCAGTAGTCGCACAGATACGCAGTATTTT
13	TRBV30	.	.	TRBJ1-5	CAWTGQNNQPQHF	TGTGCCTGGACCGGACAGAACAATCAGCCCCAGCATTTT
15	TRBV6-6	.	TRBD2	TRBJ2-7	CASSDAVAGGGEQYF	TGTGCCAGCAGTGACGCGGTAGCGGGCGGCGGCGAGCAGTACTTC
15	TRBV19	.	.	TRBJ1-4	CASSSRTYPHEKLFF	TGTGCCAGTAGTTCCAGGACATACCCTCATGAAAAACTGTTTTTT
14	TRBV7-9	.	TRBD1	TRBJ1-4	CASRSGTGLEKLFF	TGTGCCAGCAGGTCCGGGACAGGCCTTGAAAAACTGTTTTTT
12	TRBV14	once	.	TRBJ2-3	CASSQVSQAQYF	TGTGCCAGCAGCCAAGTCTCCCAGGCGCAGTATTTT
15	TRBV28	.	TRBD2	TRBJ2-7	CASRQASSGRGEQYF	TGTGCCAGCAGACAAGCCTCTAGCGGGAGGGGCGAGCAGTACTTC
12	TRBV7-8	.	.	TRBJ2-7	CASSLALREQYF	TGTGCCAGCAGCTTAGCGCTTCGGGAGCAGTACTTC
13	TRBV25-1	once	TRBD1	TRBJ1-1	CASSLGTGTEAFF	TGTGCCAGCAGCCTCGGGACAGGCACTGAAGCTTTCTTT
15	TRBV27	.	.	TRBJ2-7	CASSLSGQSNREQYF	TGTGCCAGCAGTTTATCAGGACAGTCGAATAGGGAGCAGTACTTC